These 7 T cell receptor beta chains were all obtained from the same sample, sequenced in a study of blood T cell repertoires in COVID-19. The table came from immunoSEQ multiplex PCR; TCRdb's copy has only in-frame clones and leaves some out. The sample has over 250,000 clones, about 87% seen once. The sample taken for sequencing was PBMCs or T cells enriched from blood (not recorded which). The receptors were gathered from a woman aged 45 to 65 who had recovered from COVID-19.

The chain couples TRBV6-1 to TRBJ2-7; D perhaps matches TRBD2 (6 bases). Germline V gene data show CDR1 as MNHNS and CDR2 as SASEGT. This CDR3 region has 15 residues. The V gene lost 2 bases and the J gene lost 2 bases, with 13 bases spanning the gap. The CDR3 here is CASSEWASVAYEQYF. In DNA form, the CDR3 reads TGTGCCAGCAGTGAATGGGCTAGCGTTGCCTACGAGCAGTACTTC.

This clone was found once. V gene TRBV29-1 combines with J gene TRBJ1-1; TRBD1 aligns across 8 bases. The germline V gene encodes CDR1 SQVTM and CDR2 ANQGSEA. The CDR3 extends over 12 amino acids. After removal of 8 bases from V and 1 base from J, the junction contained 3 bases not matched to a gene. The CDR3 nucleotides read TGCAGCACCGGACAGGGGAACACTGAAGCTTTCTTT. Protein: CSTGQGNTEAFF.

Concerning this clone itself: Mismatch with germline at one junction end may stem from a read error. CDR3 residues: CATGSRQVNEQFF. For the CDR3, the DNA is TGTGCCACCGGCAGCCGACAGGTCAATGAGCAGTTCTTC. J is TRBJ2-1 and V is TRBV15; D is possibly TRBD1 (6 bases). The CDR3 runs to 13 residues. Germline lookup yields CDR1 LNHNV and CDR2 YYDKDF (reference sequence).

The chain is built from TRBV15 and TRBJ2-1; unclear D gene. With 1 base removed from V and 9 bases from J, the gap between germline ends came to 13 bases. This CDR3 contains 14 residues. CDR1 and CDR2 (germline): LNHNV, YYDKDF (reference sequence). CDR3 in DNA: TGTGCCACCAGCAGAGCTAATTCATGGAGTGAGCAGTTCTTC. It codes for CATSRANSWSEQFF. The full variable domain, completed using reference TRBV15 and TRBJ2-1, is DAMVIQNPRYQVTQFGKPVTLSCSQTLNHNVMYWYQQKSSQAPKLLFHYYDKDFNNEADTPDNFQSRRPNTSFCFLDIRSPGLGDTAMYLCATSRANSWSEQFFGPGTRLTVL.

The CDR3 nucleotides are TGTGCCAGCAGTCCTTTTTTGAATGAAAAACTGTTTTTT. This codes for CASSPFLNEKLFF. The chain combines TRBV27 with TRBJ1-4; D gene unclear. Germline loops: CDR1 MNHEY, CDR2 SMNVEV (reference sequence). This CDR3 spans 13 amino acids. V lost 5 bases and J 5 bases, leaving 9 bases between the germline ends.

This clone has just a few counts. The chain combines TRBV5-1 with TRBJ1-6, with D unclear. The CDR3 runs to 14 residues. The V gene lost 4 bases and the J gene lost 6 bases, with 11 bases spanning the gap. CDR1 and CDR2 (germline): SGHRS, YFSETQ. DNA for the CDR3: TGCGCCAGCAGCCGGGATGGAGGTAATTCACCCCTCCACTTT. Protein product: CASSRDGGNSPLHF.

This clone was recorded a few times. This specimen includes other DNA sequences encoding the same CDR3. The CDR3: CASSPRGGQPQHF. The CDR3 DNA reads as TGTGCCAGCAGTCCTCGGGGTGGTCAGCCCCAGCATTTT. The chain carries TRBV7-2 and TRBJ1-5; the D is unclear. Germline CDR1 SGHTA, CDR2 FQGNSA. This CDR3 has 13 residues. The germline V and J ends were trimmed by 6 bases and 6 bases, with 12 bases remaining between them.